These T cell receptor beta chains were read from a single sample in a study of blood T cell repertoires in COVID-19. TCRdb's copy holds only in-frame clones and misses some; the assay was immunoSEQ multiplex PCR. This sample has about 100,000 clones, with 90% found just once. Sequencing input: peripheral blood. These receptors all come from a human donor with active COVID-19. The donor label of this sample is uncertain. Each CDR3 is given with its conserved first and last residue. The D gene is left open where the match is weak. Part of the rows lack a size; the others show once, few, many or a class for expanded clones.

19	TRBV5-8	TRBJ1-6	NA	NA	TGTGCCAGCAGCTCACCCTGGCAGATAGGGAGCTCCTATAATTCACCCCTCCACTTT	CASSSPWQIGSSYNSPLHF
12	TRBV5-5	TRBJ1-1	NA	NA	TGTGCCAGCAGCTACAGCAACACTGAAGCTTTCTTT	CASSYSNTEAFF
14	TRBV7-9	TRBJ1-2	few	NA	TGTGCCAGCAGCTTAGCGAAGTCCGGGAGTGGCTACACCTTC	CASSLAKSGSGYTF
15	TRBV2	TRBJ1-3	NA	NA	TGTGCCAGCAGTGAGCGCAGGCTACTCGGAAACACCATATATTTT	CASSERRLLGNTIYF
12	TRBV28	TRBJ1-2	NA	NA	TGTGCCAGCAGTTCAGGAAACTATGGCTACACCTTC	CASSSGNYGYTF
15	TRBV7-2	TRBJ1-3	NA	TRBD1	TGTGCCAGCAGCTTTGGACAGGGGTCTGGAAACACCATATATTTT	CASSFGQGSGNTIYF
16	TRBV3-1/TRBV3-2	TRBJ2-3	NA	NA	TGTGCCAGCAGCCAAGGGGGGGTCCTAAGCACAGATACGCAGTATTTT	CASSQGGVLSTDTQYF
16	TRBV10-1	TRBJ2-3	once	TRBD1	TGCGCCAGCAGTGAGTCTCGACAGGGAAACACAGATACGCAGTATTTT	CASSESRQGNTDTQYF
15	TRBV5-4	TRBJ2-7	once	NA	TGTGCCAGCAGCGGTTCCTTTCAGGGTAACTACGAGCAGTACTTC	CASSGSFQGNYEQYF
16	TRBV15	TRBJ2-5	once	TRBD1	TGTGCCACCAGCGGCCTACAGGGGCGAAGGGGAGAGACCCAGTACTTC	CATSGLQGRRGETQYF
16	TRBV7-6	TRBJ1-6	NA	TRBD1	TGTGCCAGCAGCCTCCAGAGCGCAGGGGGCAATTCACCCCTCCACTTT	CASSLQSAGGNSPLHF
17	TRBV18	TRBJ1-3	NA	NA	TGTGCCAGCTCACCACGTCAAATGGGGCCGACGCGGAACACCATATATTTT	CASSPRQMGPTRNTIYF
14	TRBV5-1	TRBJ2-1	NA	TRBD1	TGCGCCAGCAGCTGGGGACAGGAATACAATGAGCAGTTCTTC	CASSWGQEYNEQFF
14	TRBV10-3	TRBJ1-2	NA	NA	TGTGCCACGAAGCGGCCGAACAGGGCCGATGGCTACACCTTC	CATKRPNRADGYTF
18	TRBV7-7	TRBJ2-1	NA	TRBD2	TGTGCTAGCAGCTTAGGTGGACTAGCGGAGATATCCTACAATGAGCAGTTCTTC	CASSLGGLAEISYNEQFF
15	TRBV19	TRBJ2-7	NA	NA	TGTGCCAGTAGTATTGTTGGGACATCAAACTACGAGCAGTACTTC	CASSIVGTSNYEQYF
15	TRBV5-4	TRBJ2-2	NA	TRBD1	TGTGCCAGCAGCTTGGTAGGGGGCCTTCCCGGGGAGCTGTTTTTT	CASSLVGGLPGELFF
13	TRBV12-3/TRBV12-4	TRBJ2-1	NA	NA	TGTGCCAGCAGCGCACCACTAGAACATGAGCAGTTCTTC	CASSAPLEHEQFF
14	TRBV6-2/TRBV6-3	TRBJ1-3	NA	NA	TGTGCCAGCAGTTACAGGGGCGCTGGAAACACCATATATTTT	CASSYRGAGNTIYF
17	TRBV5-1	TRBJ2-5	NA	TRBD2	TGCGCCAGCAGCTTGGTAGGGACTAGCGGGGGATTCGAGACCCAGTACTTC	CASSLVGTSGGFETQYF
17	TRBV11-3	TRBJ2-3	NA	TRBD2	TGTGCCAGCAGCTTAGATCCCCCGGGGGGGGTCACAGATACGCAGTATTTT	CASSLDPPGGVTDTQYF
15	TRBV4-3	TRBJ2-1	NA	TRBD1	TGCGCCAGCAGCCAAGAAGTCAGGGGGAGAGGTGAGCAGTTCTTC	CASSQEVRGRGEQFF
13	TRBV2	TRBJ1-3	NA	TRBD1	TGTGCCAGCAGTTTACAGGGGGCATACACCATATATTTT	CASSLQGAYTIYF
14	TRBV11-2	TRBJ2-3	NA	NA	TGTGCCAGCAGCGACATTACGGGGGAAGATACGCAGTATTTT	CASSDITGEDTQYF
13	TRBV13	TRBJ2-5	NA	NA	TGTGCCAGCAACTCTCCCGTTTCAGAGACCCAGTACTTC	CASNSPVSETQYF
14	TRBV11-3	TRBJ1-1	NA	NA	TGTGCCAGCAGCCAAGGGGGGCGGGAGGCTGAAGCTTTCTTT	CASSQGGREAEAFF
12	TRBV19	TRBJ1-2	NA	NA	TGTGCCAGTAGTATCTCGGTCTATGGCTACACCTTC	CASSISVYGYTF
15	TRBV28	TRBJ2-1	once	TRBD1	TGTGCCAGCACCGAGGACAGGCGATCCTACAATGAGCAGTTCTTC	CASTEDRRSYNEQFF
15	TRBV7-2	TRBJ2-1	once	TRBD2	TGTGCCAGCAGCTCGCGGGGGGGCTCCTACAATGAGCAGTTCTTC	CASSSRGGSYNEQFF
16	TRBV4-1	TRBJ1-2	few	NA	TGCGCCAGCAGCCAAGGCCAAACAGGGTCCCTGAGTGGCTACACCTTC	CASSQGQTGSLSGYTF
16	TRBV6-2/TRBV6-3	TRBJ2-7	NA	TRBD1	TGTGCCAGCAGTTATGGTCGGGACAGGGGTATCTACGAGCAGTACTTC	CASSYGRDRGIYEQYF
13	TRBV7-9	TRBJ2-4	NA	NA	TGTGCCAGCAAGTTGCTAGCCAAAAACATTCAGTACTTC	CASKLLAKNIQYF
15	TRBV7-2	TRBJ2-1	NA	TRBD1	TGTGCCAGCAGCTTAAATACAGGGGTATACAATGAGCAGTTCTTC	CASSLNTGVYNEQFF
16	TRBV3-1/TRBV3-2	TRBJ1-3	NA	TRBD1	TGTGCCAGCAGCCGGACAGGGGGGAGGTCTGGAAACACCATATATTTT	CASSRTGGRSGNTIYF
14	TRBV7-2	TRBJ1-1	NA	NA	TGTGCCAGCAGCCAAAACCGCGGGAAGGGCGAAGCTTTCTTT	CASSQNRGKGEAFF
13	TRBV19	TRBJ1-1	NA	NA	TGTGCCAGTAGTATATCCGGGAACACTGAAGCTTTCTTT	CASSISGNTEAFF
17	TRBV5-4	TRBJ2-1	NA	TRBD2	TGTGCCAGCAGCATGGGACTAGCGGGGGGGACCTACAATGAGCAGTTCTTC	CASSMGLAGGTYNEQFF
15	TRBV6-5	TRBJ1-5	NA	NA	TGTGCCAGCAGTACAGGGTTCCACTTCAATCAGCCCCAGCATTTT	CASSTGFHFNQPQHF
15	TRBV13	TRBJ2-2	NA	TRBD2	TGTGCCAGCAGCCCCCCTAGCGGGGGTACCGGGGAGCTGTTTTTT	CASSPPSGGTGELFF
15	TRBV4-3	TRBJ2-1	NA	NA	TGCGCCAGCAGCCAAGAATTGGAGGGGGGAGGGGAGCAGTTCTTC	CASSQELEGGGEQFF
14	TRBV7-9	TRBJ1-1	NA	NA	TGTGCCAGCAGAATGACAGGAGGGAACACTGAAGCTTTCTTT	CASRMTGGNTEAFF